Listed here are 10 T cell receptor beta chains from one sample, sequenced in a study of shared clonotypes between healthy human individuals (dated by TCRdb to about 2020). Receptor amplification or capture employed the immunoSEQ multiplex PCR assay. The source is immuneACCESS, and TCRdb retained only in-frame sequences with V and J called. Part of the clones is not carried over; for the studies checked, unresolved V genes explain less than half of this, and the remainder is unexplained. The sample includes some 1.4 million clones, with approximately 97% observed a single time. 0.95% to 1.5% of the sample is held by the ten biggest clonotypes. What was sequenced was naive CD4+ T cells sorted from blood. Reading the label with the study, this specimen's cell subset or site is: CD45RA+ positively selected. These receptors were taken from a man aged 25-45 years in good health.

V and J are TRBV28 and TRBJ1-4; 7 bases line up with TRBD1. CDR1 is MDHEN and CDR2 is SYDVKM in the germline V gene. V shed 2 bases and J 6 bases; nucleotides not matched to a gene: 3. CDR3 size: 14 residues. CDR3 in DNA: TGTGCCAGCAGTTTACGGACAGGATATGAAAAACTGTTTTTT. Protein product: CASSLRTGYEKLFF.

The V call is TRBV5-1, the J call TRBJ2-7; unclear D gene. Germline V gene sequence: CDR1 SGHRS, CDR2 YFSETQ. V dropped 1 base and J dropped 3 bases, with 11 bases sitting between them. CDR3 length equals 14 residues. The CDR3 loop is CASSLLDRIYEQYF. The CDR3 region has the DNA TGCGCCAGCAGCTTGCTGGACCGGATCTACGAGCAGTACTTC.

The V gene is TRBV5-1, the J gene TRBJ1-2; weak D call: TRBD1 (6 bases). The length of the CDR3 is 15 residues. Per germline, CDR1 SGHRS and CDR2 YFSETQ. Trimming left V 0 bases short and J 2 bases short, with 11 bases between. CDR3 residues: CASSLAGRGNYGYTF. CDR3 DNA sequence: TGCGCCAGCAGCTTGGCCGGCAGGGGAAACTATGGCTACACCTTC.

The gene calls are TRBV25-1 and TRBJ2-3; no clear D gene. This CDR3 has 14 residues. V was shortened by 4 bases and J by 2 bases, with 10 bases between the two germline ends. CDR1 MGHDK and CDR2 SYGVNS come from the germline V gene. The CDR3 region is CASSVTLDTDTQYF. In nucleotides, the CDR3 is TGTGCCAGCAGTGTAACCCTGGACACAGATACGCAGTATTTT.

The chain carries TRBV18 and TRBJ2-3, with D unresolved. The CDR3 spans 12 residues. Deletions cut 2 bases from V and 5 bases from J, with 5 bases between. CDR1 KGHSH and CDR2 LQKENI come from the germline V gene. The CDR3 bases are TGTGCCAGCTCACCATGGGTAGATACGCAGTATTTT. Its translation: CASSPWVDTQYF.

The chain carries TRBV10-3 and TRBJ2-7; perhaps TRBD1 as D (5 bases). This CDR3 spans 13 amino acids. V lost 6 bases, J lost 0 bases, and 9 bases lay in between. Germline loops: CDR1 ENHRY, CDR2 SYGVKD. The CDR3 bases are TGTGCCATCAGCATGACAGCCTCCTACGAGCAGTACTTC. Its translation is CAISMTASYEQYF.

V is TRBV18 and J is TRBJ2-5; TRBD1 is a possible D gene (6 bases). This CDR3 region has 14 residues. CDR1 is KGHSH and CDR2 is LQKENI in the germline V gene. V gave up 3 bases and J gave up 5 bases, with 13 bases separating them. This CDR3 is CASSPATGGETQYF. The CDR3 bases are TGTGCCAGCTCACCTGCGACAGGCGGTGAGACCCAGTACTTC.

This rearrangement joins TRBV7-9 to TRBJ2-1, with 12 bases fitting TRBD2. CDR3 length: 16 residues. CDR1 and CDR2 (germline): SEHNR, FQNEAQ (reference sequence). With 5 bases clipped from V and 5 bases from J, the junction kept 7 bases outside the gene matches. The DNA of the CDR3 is TGTGCCAGCAGCCCACCTAGCGGGAGGGCCCACAATGAGCAGTTCTTC. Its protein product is CASSPPSGRAHNEQFF.

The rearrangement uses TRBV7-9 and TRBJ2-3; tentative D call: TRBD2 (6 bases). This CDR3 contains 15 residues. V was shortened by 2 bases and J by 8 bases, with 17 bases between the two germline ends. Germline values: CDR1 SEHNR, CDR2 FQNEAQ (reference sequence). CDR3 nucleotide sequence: TGTGCCAGCAGCTTACACGGGACTCCTGAGGGTACGCAGTATTTT. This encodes CASSLHGTPEGTQYF.

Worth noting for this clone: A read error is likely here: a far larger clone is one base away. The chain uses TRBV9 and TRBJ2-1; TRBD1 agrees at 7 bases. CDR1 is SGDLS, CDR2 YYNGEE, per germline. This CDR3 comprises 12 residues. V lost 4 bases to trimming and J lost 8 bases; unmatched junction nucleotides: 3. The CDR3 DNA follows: TGTGCCAGCAGCCCACAGGGGTATGAGCAGTTCTTC. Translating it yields CASSPQGYEQFF.